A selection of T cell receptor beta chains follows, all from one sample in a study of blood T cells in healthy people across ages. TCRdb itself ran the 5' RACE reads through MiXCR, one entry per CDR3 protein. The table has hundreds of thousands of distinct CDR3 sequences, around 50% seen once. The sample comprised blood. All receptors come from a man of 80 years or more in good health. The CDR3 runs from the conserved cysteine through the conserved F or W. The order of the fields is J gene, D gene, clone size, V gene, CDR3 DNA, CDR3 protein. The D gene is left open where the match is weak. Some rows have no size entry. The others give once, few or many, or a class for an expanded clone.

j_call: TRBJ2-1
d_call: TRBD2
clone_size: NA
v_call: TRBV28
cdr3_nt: TGTGCCAGCAAACGCGGGGGGTACAATGAGCAGTTCTTC
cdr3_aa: CASKRGGYNEQFF

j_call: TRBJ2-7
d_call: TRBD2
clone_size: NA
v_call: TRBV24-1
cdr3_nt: TGTGCCACCAGTGACCATCCGGGACTAGCGGGAAGCTCCTACAATGAGCAGTACTTC
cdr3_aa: CATSDHPGLAGSSYNEQYF

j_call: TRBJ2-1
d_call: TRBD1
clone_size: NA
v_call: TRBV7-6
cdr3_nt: TGTGCCAGCAGCCCTAGGACAGGGTGGTATAATGAGCAGTTCTTC
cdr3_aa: CASSPRTGWYNEQFF

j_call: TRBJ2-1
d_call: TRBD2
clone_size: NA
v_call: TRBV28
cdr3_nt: TGTGCCAGCAGTTTACCGGGACTAGCGGGAACAGGAAATGAGCAGTTCTTC
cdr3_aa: CASSLPGLAGTGNEQFF

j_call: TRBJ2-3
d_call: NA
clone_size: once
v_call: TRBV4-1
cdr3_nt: TGCGCCAGCAGCCAAACTAGGGGTGGGCAGTATTTT
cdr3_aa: CASSQTRGGQYF

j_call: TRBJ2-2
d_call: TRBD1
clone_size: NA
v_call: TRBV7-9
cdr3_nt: TGTGCCAGCAGCTTTAGGACAGGAGCAATCCCGAACACCGGGGAGCTGTTTTTT
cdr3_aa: CASSFRTGAIPNTGELFF

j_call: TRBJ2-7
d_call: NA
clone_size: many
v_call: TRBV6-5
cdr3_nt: TGTGCCAGCAGTCGGACGCCTACCTACGAGCAGTACTTC
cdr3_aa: CASSRTPTYEQYF

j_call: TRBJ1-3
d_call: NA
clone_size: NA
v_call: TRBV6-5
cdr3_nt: TGTGCCAGCAGTAGGTTGGAGGCTTCCTCTGGAAACACCATATATTTT
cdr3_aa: CASSRLEASSGNTIYF

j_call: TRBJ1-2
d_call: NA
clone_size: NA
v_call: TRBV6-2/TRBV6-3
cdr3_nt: TGTGCCAGCAGGGACAACCGCTATGGCTACACCTTC
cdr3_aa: CASRDNRYGYTF

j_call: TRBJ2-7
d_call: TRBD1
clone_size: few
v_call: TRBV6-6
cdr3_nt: TGTGCCAGCAGTTACCAGACCGGGACAGGGTCCTACGAGCAGTACTTC
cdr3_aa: CASSYQTGTGSYEQYF

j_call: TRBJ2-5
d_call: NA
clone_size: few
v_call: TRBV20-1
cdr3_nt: TGCAGTGCTAGGGAGGGGCCGCGTGAGACCCAGTACTTC
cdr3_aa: CSAREGPRETQYF

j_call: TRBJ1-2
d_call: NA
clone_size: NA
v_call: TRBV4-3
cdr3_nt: TGCGCCAGCAGCCCAGCAGGGGACTATGGCTACACCTTC
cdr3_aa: CASSPAGDYGYTF

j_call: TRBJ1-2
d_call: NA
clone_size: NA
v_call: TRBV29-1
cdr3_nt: TGCAGCGTGGACAACAGGGAAAGCGGAGGCTACACCTTC
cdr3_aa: CSVDNRESGGYTF

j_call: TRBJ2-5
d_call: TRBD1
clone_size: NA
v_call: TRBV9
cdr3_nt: TGTGCCAGCAGCGCTGCCGCCGGGACAGACCAAGAGACCCAGTACTTC
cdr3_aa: CASSAAAGTDQETQYF

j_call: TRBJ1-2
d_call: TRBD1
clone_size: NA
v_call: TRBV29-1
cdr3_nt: TGCAGCACTGACAGGGGTGGCTACACCTTC
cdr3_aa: CSTDRGGYTF

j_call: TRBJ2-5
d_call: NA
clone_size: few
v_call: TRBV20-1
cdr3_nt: TGCAGTGCTAGAGCTGGCGGCTGGGAGACCCAGTACTTC
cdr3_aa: CSARAGGWETQYF